Sequencing of this TCR beta chain was carried out in a study of blood T cells in healthy people across ages. Next came a second PCR, run for about 6 to 12 cycles, which used a sample-barcoded 5' primer along with a J-beta primer mix. A 12-random-nucleotide template-switch adaptor tagged each cDNA molecule. All samples yielded 3 million or more CDR3-containing paired-end reads. TCRdb called the 5' RACE reads again in MiXCR, with one record for every CDR3 protein. This sample has about 650,000 distinct CDR3 sequences; about 30% occur once, and the top ten carry 15%. Study-level findings and limits: Estimated diversity across one million T cells was deemed an underestimate.

This CDR3 has 14 residues. Trimming took 7 bases from V and 1 from J; bases not matched to a gene: 4. In germline, CDR1 is LNHDA, CDR2 SQIVND (reference sequence). Concerning this clonotype: Its antigen is currently unknown.

This TCR was sampled from an elderly woman in good health. Sample: blood. V is TRBV19 and J is TRBJ1-1; 9 nucleotides align to TRBD1. The chain's CDR3 is CASMGTGRNTEAFF. The CDR3 DNA sequence: TGTGCCAGTATGGGGACAGGGAGGAACACTGAAGCTTTCTTT.